This T cell receptor beta chain is from a study of blood T cell repertoires in COVID-19. The table came from immunoSEQ multiplex PCR; TCRdb's copy has only in-frame clones and leaves some out. The sample consists of 130,000 or so clones, over 80% of them appearing once. CDR1 and CDR2 from the germline V gene are MNHEY and SVGAGI. The CDR3 sequence is 16 residues long. V trimming: 4 bases; J trimming: 3 bases; junction bases outside the gene matches: 5. Self-reported history from a screening survey and questionnaire set each donor's cohort. Sequencing was done on a sample of PBMCs or T cells enriched from blood (not recorded which). The receptor was derived from a woman in her twenties or thirties who had recovered from COVID-19. This chain links TRBV6-5 with TRBJ2-2; 10 bases agree with TRBD2. This CDR3 is CASSSPSGSDTGELFF. The CDR3 DNA follows: TGTGCCAGCAGTTCCCCTAGCGGGAGCGACACCGGGGAGCTGTTTTTT.